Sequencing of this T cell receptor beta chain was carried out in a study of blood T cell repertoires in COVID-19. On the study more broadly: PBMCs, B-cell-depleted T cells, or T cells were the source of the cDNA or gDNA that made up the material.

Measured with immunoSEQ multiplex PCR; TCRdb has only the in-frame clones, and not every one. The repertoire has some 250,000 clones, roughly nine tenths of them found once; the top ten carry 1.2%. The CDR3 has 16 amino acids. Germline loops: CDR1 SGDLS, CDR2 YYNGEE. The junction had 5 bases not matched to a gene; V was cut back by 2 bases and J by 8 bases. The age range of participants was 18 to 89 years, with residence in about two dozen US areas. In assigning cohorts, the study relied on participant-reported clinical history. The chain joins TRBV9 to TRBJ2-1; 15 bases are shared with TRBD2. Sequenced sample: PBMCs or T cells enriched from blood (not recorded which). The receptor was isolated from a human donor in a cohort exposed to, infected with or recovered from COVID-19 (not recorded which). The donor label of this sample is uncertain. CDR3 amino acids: CASSVGTSGGWDEQFF. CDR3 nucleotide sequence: TGTGCCAGCAGCGTTGGGACTAGCGGGGGGTGGGATGAGCAGTTCTTC.